The clone carrying this TCR beta chain appeared a few times. Antigen specificity is unknown. This CDR3 region has 10 residues. The ends were cut back, 5 bases at V and 5 bases at J, with 6 bases in the middle. CDR1 is DFQATT, CDR2 SNEGSKA, per germline (reference sequence). The data were taken from a study of vaccination and CD4 T cells after COVID-19. Treatment: roughly 10-day PBMC culture with coronavirus spike peptide pools or control peptides (ViraFEST assay). Per-well cultures of around 2 million PBMCs received roughly 9.3 IU/ml IL-2 and about 9.1 ug/ml peptide pools. The medium had half its volume replaced with fresh IL-2 medium on days 3 and 7. Isolation of CD4+ T cells by negative selection took place after roughly 10 days of culture. The Oncomine TCR Beta short-read assay sequenced DNA from cultured CD4+ T cells. Each CDR3 protein is one row after TCRdb ran MiXCR on the PCR reads. This sample has more than 13,000 distinct CDR3 sequences, with about 50% found just once.

The chain recombines TRBV20-1 with TRBJ1-1; no clear D. This TCR derives from a human donor who had recovered from COVID-19. Here the sequenced sample was CD4+ T cells from blood, cultured in vitro, taken before SARS-CoV-2 vaccination. This CDR3 is CSAGRTEAFF. The CDR3 DNA follows: TGCAGTGCTGGGCGAACTGAAGCTTTCTTT.